The 24 T cell receptor beta chains presented below share a single source sample, sequenced in a study of cytomegalovirus exposure and HLA in healthy donors. Vbeta (60) and Jbeta (13) primers were used in the PCR. The assay was immunoSEQ multiplex PCR, and TCRdb's table has in-frame clones only and misses some. The sample records some 120,000 clones, about 74% being singletons. The sequencing input was PBMCs. Every receptor here comes from a man aged 30-40 years in good health and CMV-seronegative.

The chain combines TRBV6-1 with TRBJ1-5, with 7 bases fitting TRBD1. With 4 bases clipped from V and 1 base from J, the junction kept 4 bases outside the gene matches. The CDR3 consists of 15 residues. Germline CDR1 reads MNHNS; CDR2 reads SASEGT. The CDR3 reads CASSALTGSNQPQHF. For the CDR3, the DNA is TGTGCCAGCAGTGCCTTGACAGGGAGCAATCAGCCCCAGCATTTT.

This chain connects TRBV4-2 to TRBJ2-6; TRBD1 aligns across 8 bases. After removal of 2 bases from V and 3 bases from J, the junction contained 9 bases not matched to a gene. The CDR3 has 18 amino acids. Germline assignment: CDR1 LGHNA and CDR2 YNFKEQ. This CDR3 is CASSQMGQVEFGANVLTF. CDR3 DNA sequence: TGTGCCAGCAGCCAAATGGGACAGGTCGAGTTTGGGGCCAACGTCCTGACTTTC.

V is TRBV5-5 and J is TRBJ2-2; maybe TRBD2 (6 bases). Between the trimmed V and J ends, which lost 4 bases and 5 bases, there was a span of 12 bases. The CDR3 is 14 amino acids. Germline assignment: CDR1 SGHKS and CDR2 YYEKEE (reference sequence). In nucleotides, the CDR3 is TGTGCCAGCAGCGCCCGACTAGTTACCGGGGAGCTGTTTTTT. The encoded protein is CASSARLVTGELFF.

This chain connects TRBV13 to TRBJ2-7; TRBD2 might be the D (6 bases). This CDR3 has 15 residues. CDR1 is PRHDT and CDR2 is FYEKMQ in the germline V gene (reference sequence). V was shortened by 5 bases and J by 6 bases, with 20 bases between the two germline ends. Written as DNA, the CDR3 is TGTGCCAGCAGCAGACCGGGACTGAATGACCGCGAGCAGTACTTC. It encodes CASSRPGLNDREQYF.

The chain couples TRBV27 to TRBJ2-2; 7 bases are shared with TRBD2. CDR1 is MNHEY, CDR2 SMNVEV, per germline (reference sequence). V lost 6 bases and J lost 1; bases outside the gene matches: 11. The CDR3 runs to 17 residues. The CDR3 coding sequence is TGTGCCAGCAGAGACCACCTACTAGCGAAGAACACCGGGGAGCTGTTTTTT. Translating gives CASRDHLLAKNTGELFF.

The chain has TRBV28 and TRBJ1-6; D may be TRBD1 (5 bases). The germline V gene encodes CDR1 MDHEN and CDR2 SYDVKM. The V end lost 4 bases, the J end lost 5 bases, and 9 bases lay between the germline ends. The CDR3 contains 14 residues. The CDR3 is CASSSRRDNSPLHF. The CDR3 DNA follows: TGTGCCAGCAGTTCTCGCAGGGATAATTCACCCCTCCACTTT.

This chain uses TRBV6-5 with TRBJ2-2; D gene ambiguous. The CDR3 spans 13 residues. V lost 2 bases and J 6 bases, leaving 7 bases between the germline ends. Germline loops: CDR1 MNHEY, CDR2 SVGAGI. CDR3 sequence: CASSYPEAGELFF. As DNA, the CDR3 is TGTGCCAGCAGTTACCCCGAGGCCGGGGAGCTGTTTTTT.

Of note for this clone: At one of its ends the junction is not consistent with the germline gene, which may arise from a read error. The same CDR3 can be traced to other DNA sequences in this sample. CDR3 sequence: CAWSVGGQFNSPLHF. The CDR3 nucleotides read TGTGCCTGGAGTGTAGGCGGGCAGTTTAATTCCCCCCTCCACTTT. The gene calls are TRBV30 and TRBJ1-6; D gene unclear. The CDR3 sequence is 15 residues long. Germline CDR1 GTSNPN, CDR2 SVGIG (reference sequence).

This chain connects TRBV5-1 to TRBJ1-2; D ambiguous. Germline V gene sequence: CDR1 SGHRS, CDR2 YFSETQ. V was shortened by 4 bases and J by 1 base, with 14 bases between the two germline ends. This CDR3 has 15 residues. CDR3 sequence (DNA): TGCGCCAGCAGCCCCGCCGGTTCCGGTAACTATGGCTACACCTTC. This encodes CASSPAGSGNYGYTF.

The chain has TRBV28 and TRBJ2-7, with D perhaps TRBD1 (6 bases). Looked up from germline, CDR1 is MDHEN and CDR2 is SYDVKM. The CDR3 totals 15 residues. Trimming stripped 6 bases from V and 0 bases from J, with 15 bases between. The CDR3 DNA sequence: TGTGCCAGCAGGGAACGGGACAACCGCTCCTACGAGCAGTACTTC. It codes for CASRERDNRSYEQYF.

V and J are TRBV12-2 and TRBJ1-5; TRBD1 is the table's D call, not checked against the DNA. TRBV12-2 is marked as a pseudogene. The length of the CDR3 is 15 residues. In DNA, the CDR3 is TGTGCAAGTCGCTTAGAGTGGGACAACAATCAGCCCCAGCATTTT. Amino acids: CASRLEWDNNQPQHF.

This clone was seen more than once but under ten times. V is TRBV4-2 and J is TRBJ2-1; no firm D call. CDR1 LGHNA and CDR2 YNFKEQ come from the germline V gene. The CDR3 covers 13 residues. The V end lost 1 base, the J end lost 5 bases, and 6 bases lay between the germline ends. The CDR3 DNA follows: TGTGCCAGCAGCCAAGTGCAGGACAATGAGCAGTTCTTC. Translation gives CASSQVQDNEQFF.

This chain uses TRBV27 with TRBJ2-7; the match to TRBD1 covers 10 bases. The CDR3 covers 15 residues. The J segment lost 2 bases and the V segment lost 2 bases, leaving 3 bases of the junction unmatched. The V gene's germline CDR1 is MNHEY and CDR2 SMNVEV (reference sequence). CDR3 DNA: TGTGCCAGCAGTTTAGTAGGACAGGGGGCCTACGAGCAGTACTTC. This encodes CASSLVGQGAYEQYF.

The V and J genes are TRBV7-9 and TRBJ1-1, with TRBD1 as a possible D gene (6 bases). The length of the CDR3 is 15 residues. CDR1 and CDR2 from the germline V gene are SEHNR and FQNEAQ (reference sequence). The V end was cut by 0 bases, the J end by 0 bases, with 8 bases between. The CDR3 region has the DNA TGTGCCAGCAGCTTAGCGGGACAATTGAACACTGAAGCTTTCTTT. Its protein is CASSLAGQLNTEAFF.

DNA of the CDR3: TGTGCCAGTAGTTCCCCGGGACAGGGAGAATACGAGCAGTACTTC. Translation: CASSSPGQGEYEQYF. This chain joins TRBV19 and TRBJ2-7; TRBD1 aligns across 9 bases. Germline CDR1 is LNHDA and CDR2 is SQIVND (reference sequence). The CDR3 consists of 15 residues. The V and J ends lost 5 bases and 4 bases, in that order; junction bases with no gene match: 9.

The chain employs TRBV14 and TRBJ1-2; the D is unclear. With 0 bases removed from V and 8 bases from J, the gap between germline ends came to 7 bases. The germline CDR1 and CDR2 sequences are SGHDN and FVKESK. CDR3 length: 12 amino acids. This chain's CDR3 is CASSQDEAGYTF. The CDR3 DNA reads TGTGCCAGCAGCCAAGATGAGGCGGGCTACACCTTC.

CDR3 region: CASSLYSNTEAFF. CDR3 bases: TGTGCCAGCAGCTTATACTCCAACACTGAAGCTTTCTTT. The rearrangement links TRBV7-9 to TRBJ1-1, with D uncertain. Trimming left V 2 bases short and J 2 bases short, with 6 bases between. CDR3 length: 13 amino acids. Looked up from germline, CDR1 is SEHNR and CDR2 is FQNEAQ (reference sequence).

The rearrangement links TRBV5-1 to TRBJ2-5, with 9 bases fitting TRBD2. This CDR3 spans 15 amino acids. Germline assignment: CDR1 SGHRS and CDR2 YFSETQ. V shed 0 bases and J 5 bases; nucleotides not matched to a gene: 5. CDR3 loop: CASSLALRGGETQYF. The CDR3 DNA reads as TGCGCCAGCAGCTTGGCCTTGCGGGGGGGTGAGACCCAGTACTTC. The full variable domain, its missing parts supplied by reference TRBV5-1 and TRBJ2-5, is KAGVTQTPRYLIKTRGQQVTLSCSPISGHRSVSWYQQTPGQGLQFLFEYFSETQRNKGNFPGRFSGRQFSNSRSEMNVSTLELGDSALYLCASSLALRGGETQYFGPGTRLLVL.

Only one count was recorded for this clone. The J gene is TRBJ2-3, the V gene TRBV18; 9 bases align to TRBD2. Germline V lookup: CDR1 KGHSH, CDR2 LQKENI. With V trimmed by 4 bases and J by 2 bases, 4 bases remained unmatched. This CDR3 is built from 15 residues. CDR3 nucleotide sequence: TGTGCCAGCTCACGACTAGCGGAAATCACAGATACGCAGTATTTT. It specifies CASSRLAEITDTQYF.

The V gene is TRBV5-6, the J gene TRBJ2-7; 10 bases match TRBD1. Germline loops: CDR1 SGHDT, CDR2 YYEEEE. J lost 1 base, V lost 4 bases, and 5 bases had no gene match. The CDR3 totals 15 residues. DNA for the CDR3: TGTGCCAGCAGCCCCGGGACAGGGGTTTCCTACGAGCAGTACTTC. Translating it yields CASSPGTGVSYEQYF.

The rearrangement uses TRBV9 and TRBJ2-7, with 9 bases matching TRBD1. This CDR3 region has 16 residues. Germline CDR1 reads SGDLS; CDR2 reads YYNGEE. The J segment lost 0 bases and the V segment lost 4 bases, leaving 8 bases of the junction unmatched. As DNA, the CDR3 is TGTGCCAGCAGCCTGGGCGGGGACAGGGCCTCCTACGAGCAGTACTTC. Translating gives CASSLGGDRASYEQYF.

The chain couples TRBV28 to TRBJ1-1; a possible D gene is TRBD1 (5 bases). V was trimmed by 5 bases and J by 0 bases, leaving 13 bases between them. This CDR3 spans 15 amino acids. The germline V gene encodes CDR1 MDHEN and CDR2 SYDVKM. The DNA for the CDR3 is TGTGCCAGCAGTATCCCCAGGGCCATGAACACTGAAGCTTTCTTT. Translated, it gives CASSIPRAMNTEAFF.

This clone was detected a few times. This chain uses TRBV30 with TRBJ2-1; D call uncertain. Trimming removed 0 bases at V and 0 bases at J, with 12 bases between. Germline CDR1 and CDR2: GTSNPN and SVGIG (reference sequence). The CDR3 is 16 amino acids. The CDR3 nucleotides are TGTGCCTGGAGTGTACTCTCTCCGAGCTCCTACAATGAGCAGTTCTTC. It codes for CAWSVLSPSSYNEQFF.

This chain joins TRBV5-1 and TRBJ2-7, with 9 bases fitting TRBD1. The length of the CDR3 is 14 residues. Germline V gene data show CDR1 as SGHRS and CDR2 as YFSETQ. Unmatched junction bases numbered 8, after V lost 7 bases and J lost 3 bases. The CDR3 loop reads CASWGGQGRYEQYF. CDR3 DNA sequence: TGCGCCAGCTGGGGGGGACAGGGACGCTACGAGCAGTACTTC.